This T cell receptor (beta chain) was identified during a study of Graves' ophthalmopathy and Graves' hyperthyroidism. This clonotype appeared a few times. Deletions cut 0 bases from V and 1 base from J, with 10 bases between. Germline CDR1 SGHAT, CDR2 FQNNGV. This CDR3 contains 16 residues. Moderate-to-severe activity, CAS at least 3, NOSPECS at least 4 and duration under 3 months characterized donors with ophthalmopathy. Amplifying from RNA transcripts, the study obtained TCR beta CDR3 regions. Scientists carried out first-round RT-PCR using HTBI primers and then a second-round multiplex PCR. Via MiXCR, TCRdb re-called the multiplex PCR reads, giving one row per CDR3 protein. The table has 210,000 or so distinct CDR3 sequences, 25% to 30% seen once; the top ten hold 9.1%.

The sequencing sample was made of peripheral blood. V usage is TRBV11-2 and J usage is TRBJ1-5; maybe TRBD1 (6 bases). This sequence originates from a man aged 45-65 years with Graves' ophthalmopathy. The CDR3 DNA follows: TGTGCCAGCAGCTTAGACCCTAGGGGGAGCAATCAGCCCCAGCATTTT. It translates to CASSLDPRGSNQPQHF.